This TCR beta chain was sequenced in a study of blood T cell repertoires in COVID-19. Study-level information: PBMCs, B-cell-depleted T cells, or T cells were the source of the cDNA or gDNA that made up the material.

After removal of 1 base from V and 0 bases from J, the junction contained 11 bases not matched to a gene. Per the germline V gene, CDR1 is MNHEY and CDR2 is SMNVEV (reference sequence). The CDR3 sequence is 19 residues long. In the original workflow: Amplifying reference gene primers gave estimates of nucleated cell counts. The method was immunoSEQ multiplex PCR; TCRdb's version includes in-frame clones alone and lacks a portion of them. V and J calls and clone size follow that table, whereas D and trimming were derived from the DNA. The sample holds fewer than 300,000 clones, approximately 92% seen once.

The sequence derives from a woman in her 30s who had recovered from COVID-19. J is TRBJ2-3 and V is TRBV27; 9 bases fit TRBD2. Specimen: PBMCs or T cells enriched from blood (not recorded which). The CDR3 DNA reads TGTGCCAGCAGTTTATTTTACGGCACTAGCGGGTCTAGCACAGATACGCAGTATTTT. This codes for CASSLFYGTSGSSTDTQYF.